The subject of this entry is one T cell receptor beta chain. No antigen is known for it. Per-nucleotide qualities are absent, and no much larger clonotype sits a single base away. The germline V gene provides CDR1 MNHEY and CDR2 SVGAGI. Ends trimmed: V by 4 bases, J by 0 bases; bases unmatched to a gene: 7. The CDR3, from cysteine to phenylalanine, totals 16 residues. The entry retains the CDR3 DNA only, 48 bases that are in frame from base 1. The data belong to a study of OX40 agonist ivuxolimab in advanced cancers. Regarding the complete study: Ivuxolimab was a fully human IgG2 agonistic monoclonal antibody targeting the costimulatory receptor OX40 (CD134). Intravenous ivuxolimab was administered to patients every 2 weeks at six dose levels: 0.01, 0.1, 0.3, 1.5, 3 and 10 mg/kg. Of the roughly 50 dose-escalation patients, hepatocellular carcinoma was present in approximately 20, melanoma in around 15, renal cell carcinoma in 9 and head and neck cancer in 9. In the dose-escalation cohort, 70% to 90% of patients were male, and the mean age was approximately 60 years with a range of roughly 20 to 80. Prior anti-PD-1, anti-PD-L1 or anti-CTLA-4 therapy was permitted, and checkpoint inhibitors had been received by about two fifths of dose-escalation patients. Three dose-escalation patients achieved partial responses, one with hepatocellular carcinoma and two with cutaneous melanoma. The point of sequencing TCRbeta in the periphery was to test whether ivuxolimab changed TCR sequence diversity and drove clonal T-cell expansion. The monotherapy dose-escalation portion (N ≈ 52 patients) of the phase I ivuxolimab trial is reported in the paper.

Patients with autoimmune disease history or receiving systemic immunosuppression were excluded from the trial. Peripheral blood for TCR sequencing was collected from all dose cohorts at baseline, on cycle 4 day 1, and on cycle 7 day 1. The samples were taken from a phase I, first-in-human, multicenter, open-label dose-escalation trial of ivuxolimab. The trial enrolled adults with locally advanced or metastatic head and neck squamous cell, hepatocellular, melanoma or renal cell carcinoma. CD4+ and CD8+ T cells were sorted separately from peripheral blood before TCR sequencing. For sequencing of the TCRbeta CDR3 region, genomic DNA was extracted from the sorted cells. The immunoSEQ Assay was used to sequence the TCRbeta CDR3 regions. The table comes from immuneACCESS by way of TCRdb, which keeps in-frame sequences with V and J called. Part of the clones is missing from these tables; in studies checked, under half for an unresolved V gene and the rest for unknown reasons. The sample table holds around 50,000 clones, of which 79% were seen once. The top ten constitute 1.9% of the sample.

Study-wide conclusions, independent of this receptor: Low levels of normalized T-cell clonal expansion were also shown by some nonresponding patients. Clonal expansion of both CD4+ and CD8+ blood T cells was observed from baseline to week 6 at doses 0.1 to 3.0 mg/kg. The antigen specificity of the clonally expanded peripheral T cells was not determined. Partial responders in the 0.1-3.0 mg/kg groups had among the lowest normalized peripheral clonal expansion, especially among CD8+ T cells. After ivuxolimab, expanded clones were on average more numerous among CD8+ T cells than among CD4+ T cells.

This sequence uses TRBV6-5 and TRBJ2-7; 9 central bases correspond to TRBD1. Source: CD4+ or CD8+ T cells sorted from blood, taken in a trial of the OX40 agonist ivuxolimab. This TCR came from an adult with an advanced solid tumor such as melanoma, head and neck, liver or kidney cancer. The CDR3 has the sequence CASSSPGTGYSYEQYF. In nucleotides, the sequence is TGTGCCAGCAGTTCCCCCGGGACAGGGTACTCCTACGAGCAGTACTTC.